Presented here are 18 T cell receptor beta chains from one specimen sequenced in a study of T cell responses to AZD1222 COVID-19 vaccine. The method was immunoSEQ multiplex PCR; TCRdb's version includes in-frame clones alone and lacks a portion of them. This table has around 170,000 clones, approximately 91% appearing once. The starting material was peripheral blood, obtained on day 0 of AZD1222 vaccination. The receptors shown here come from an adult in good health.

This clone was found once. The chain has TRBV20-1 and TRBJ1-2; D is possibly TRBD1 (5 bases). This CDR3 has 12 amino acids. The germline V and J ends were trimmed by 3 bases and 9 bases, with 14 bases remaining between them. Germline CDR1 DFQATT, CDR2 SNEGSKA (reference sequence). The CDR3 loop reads CSASQQGLSYTF. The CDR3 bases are TGCAGTGCTAGTCAGCAGGGTCTTAGCTACACCTTC.

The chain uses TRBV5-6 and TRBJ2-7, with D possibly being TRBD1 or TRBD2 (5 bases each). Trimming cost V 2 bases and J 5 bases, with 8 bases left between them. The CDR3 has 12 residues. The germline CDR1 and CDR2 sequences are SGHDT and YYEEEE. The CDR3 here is CASSFWGNEQYF. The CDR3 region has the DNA TGTGCCAGCAGCTTCTGGGGGAACGAGCAGTACTTC.

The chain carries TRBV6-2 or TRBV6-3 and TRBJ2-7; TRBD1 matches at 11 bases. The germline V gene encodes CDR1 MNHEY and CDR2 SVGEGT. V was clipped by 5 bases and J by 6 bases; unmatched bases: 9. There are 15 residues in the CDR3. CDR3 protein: CASSRPGQGGLEQYF. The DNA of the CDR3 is TGTGCCAGCAGTAGACCGGGACAGGGGGGGCTCGAGCAGTACTTC.

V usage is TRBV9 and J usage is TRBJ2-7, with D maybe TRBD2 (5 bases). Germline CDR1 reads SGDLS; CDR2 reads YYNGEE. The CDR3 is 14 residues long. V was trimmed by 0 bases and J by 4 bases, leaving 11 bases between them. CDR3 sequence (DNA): TGTGCCAGCAGCGTAGCTGGCCGGGGTTACGAGCAGTACTTC. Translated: CASSVAGRGYEQYF.

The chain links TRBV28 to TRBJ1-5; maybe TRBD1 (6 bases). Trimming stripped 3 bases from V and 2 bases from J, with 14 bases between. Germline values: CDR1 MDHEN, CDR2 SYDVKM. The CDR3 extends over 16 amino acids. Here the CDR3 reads CASSLRSRGGNQPQHF. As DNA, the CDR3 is TGTGCCAGCAGTTTGAGGTCCAGGGGAGGCAATCAGCCCCAGCATTTT.

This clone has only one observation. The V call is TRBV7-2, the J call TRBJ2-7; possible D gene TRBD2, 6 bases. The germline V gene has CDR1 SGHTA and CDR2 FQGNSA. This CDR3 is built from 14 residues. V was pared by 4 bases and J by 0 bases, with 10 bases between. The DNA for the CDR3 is TGTGCCAGCAGCTACGGAGGGAACTCCTACGAGCAGTACTTC. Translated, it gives CASSYGGNSYEQYF.

CDR3 sequence: CASSWALAGELFF. The CDR3 bases are TGTGCCAGCAGCTGGGCCCTGGCCGGGGAGCTGTTTTTT. This chain connects TRBV5-6 to TRBJ2-2; no firm D call. CDR1 is SGHDT, CDR2 YYEEEE, per germline. The CDR3 is made up of 13 amino acids. The V end lost 3 bases, the J end lost 6 bases, and 9 bases lay between the germline ends. Using reference TRBV5-6 and TRBJ2-2 for the parts outside the CDR3, the full variable domain is DAGVTQSPTHLIKTRGQQVTLRCSPKSGHDTVSWYQQALGQGPQFIFQYYEEEERQRGNFPDRFSGHQFPNYSSELNVNALLLGDSALYLCASSWALAGELFFGEGSRLTVL.

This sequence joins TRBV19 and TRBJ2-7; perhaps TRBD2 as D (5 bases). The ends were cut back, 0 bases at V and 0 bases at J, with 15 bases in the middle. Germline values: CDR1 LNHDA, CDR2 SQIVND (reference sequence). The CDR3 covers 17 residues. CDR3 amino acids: CASSIDSPGSGSYEQYF. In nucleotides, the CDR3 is TGTGCCAGTAGTATAGATTCCCCGGGGAGCGGCTCCTACGAGCAGTACTTC.

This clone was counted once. In nucleotides, the CDR3 is TGTGCCAGCACGCGAGGCAGGTACCAAGAGACCCAGTACTTC. This codes for CASTRGRYQETQYF. J is TRBJ2-5 and V is TRBV5-8; unclear D gene. This CDR3 contains 14 residues. The V gene's germline CDR1 is SGHTS and CDR2 YDEGEE. The ends were cut back, 6 bases at V and 0 bases at J, with 12 bases in the middle.

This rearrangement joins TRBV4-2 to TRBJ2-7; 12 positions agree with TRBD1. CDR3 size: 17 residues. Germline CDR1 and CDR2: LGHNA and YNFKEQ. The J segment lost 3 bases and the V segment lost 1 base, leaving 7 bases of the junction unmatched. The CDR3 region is CASSQGTGTGGGYEQYF. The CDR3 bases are TGTGCCAGCAGCCAAGGTACGGGGACAGGGGGCGGCTACGAGCAGTACTTC.

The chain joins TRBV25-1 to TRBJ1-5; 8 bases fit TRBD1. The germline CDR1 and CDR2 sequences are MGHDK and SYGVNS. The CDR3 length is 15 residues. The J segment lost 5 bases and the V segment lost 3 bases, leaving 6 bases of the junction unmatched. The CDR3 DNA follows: TGTGCCAGCAGTGACCCACAGGGGGGAGATCAGCCCCAGCATTTT. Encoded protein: CASSDPQGGDQPQHF.

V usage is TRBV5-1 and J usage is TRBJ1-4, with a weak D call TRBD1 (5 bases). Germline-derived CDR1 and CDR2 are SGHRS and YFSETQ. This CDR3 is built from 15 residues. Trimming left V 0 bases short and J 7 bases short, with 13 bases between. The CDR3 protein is CASSLAGRTGEKLFF. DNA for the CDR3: TGCGCCAGCAGCTTGGCAGGGAGAACGGGTGAAAAACTGTTTTTT. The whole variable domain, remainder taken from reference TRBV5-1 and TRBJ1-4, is KAGVTQTPRYLIKTRGQQVTLSCSPISGHRSVSWYQQTPGQGLQFLFEYFSETQRNKGNFPGRFSGRQFSNSRSEMNVSTLELGDSALYLCASSLAGRTGEKLFFGSGTQLSVL.

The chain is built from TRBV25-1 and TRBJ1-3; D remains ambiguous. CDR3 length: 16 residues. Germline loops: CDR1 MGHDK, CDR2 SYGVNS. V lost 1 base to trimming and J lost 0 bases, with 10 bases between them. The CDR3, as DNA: TGTGCCAGCAGTGAATTTCAGGTTCACTCTGGAAACACCATATATTTT. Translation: CASSEFQVHSGNTIYF.

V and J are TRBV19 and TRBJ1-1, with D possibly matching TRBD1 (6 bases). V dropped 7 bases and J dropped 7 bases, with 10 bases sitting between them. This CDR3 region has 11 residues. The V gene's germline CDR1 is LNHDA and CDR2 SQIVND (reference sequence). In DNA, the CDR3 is TGTGCCAGTACAGGGGTGGATGAAGCTTTCTTT. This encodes CASTGVDEAFF.

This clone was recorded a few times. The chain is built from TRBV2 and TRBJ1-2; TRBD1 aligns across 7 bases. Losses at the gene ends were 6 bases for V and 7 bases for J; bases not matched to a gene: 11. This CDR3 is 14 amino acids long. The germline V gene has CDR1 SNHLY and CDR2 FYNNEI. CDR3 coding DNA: TGTGCCAGCAGGTCTTCAGGGGGAAGGGGTGGCTACACCTTC. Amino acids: CASRSSGGRGGYTF.

The CDR3 sequence is CASSLEGGWAQEQYF. The CDR3 DNA follows: TGCGCCAGCAGCTTGGAGGGCGGGTGGGCCCAGGAGCAGTACTTC. The rearrangement links TRBV5-1 to TRBJ2-7; TRBD2 might be the D (5 bases). CDR1 is SGHRS and CDR2 is YFSETQ in the germline V gene. The V and J ends lost 0 bases and 7 bases respectively, with 17 bases between them. The CDR3 sequence is 15 residues long.

The DNA of the CDR3 is TGTGCCAGCAGCTTAGGTCAAGGTTCGGGAGGCTACACCTTC. As protein: CASSLGQGSGGYTF. The rearrangement links TRBV7-9 to TRBJ1-2; no definite D call. V was shortened by 1 base and J by 8 bases, with 14 bases between the two germline ends. This CDR3 contains 14 residues. Looked up from germline, CDR1 is SEHNR and CDR2 is FQNEAQ (reference sequence).

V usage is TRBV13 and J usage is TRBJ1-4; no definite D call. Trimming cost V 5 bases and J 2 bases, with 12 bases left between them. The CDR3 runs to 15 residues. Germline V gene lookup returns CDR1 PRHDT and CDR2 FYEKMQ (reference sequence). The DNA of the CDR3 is TGTGCCAGCAGCGCCCGACTGGGGACTAATGAAAAACTGTTTTTT. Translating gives CASSARLGTNEKLFF.